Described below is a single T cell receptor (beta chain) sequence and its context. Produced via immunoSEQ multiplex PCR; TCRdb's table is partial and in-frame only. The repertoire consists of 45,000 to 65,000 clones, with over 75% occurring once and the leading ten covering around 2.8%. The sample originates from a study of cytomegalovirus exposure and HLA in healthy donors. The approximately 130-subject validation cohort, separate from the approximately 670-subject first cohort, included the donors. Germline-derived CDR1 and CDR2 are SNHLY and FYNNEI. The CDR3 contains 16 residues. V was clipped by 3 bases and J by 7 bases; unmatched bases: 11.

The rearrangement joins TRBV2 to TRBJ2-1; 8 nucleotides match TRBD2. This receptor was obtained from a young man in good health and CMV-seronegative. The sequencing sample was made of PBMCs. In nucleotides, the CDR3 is TGTGCCAGCAGTGAGAAAGCGGGAGTGGGGTGGAATGAGCAGTTCTTC. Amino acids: CASSEKAGVGWNEQFF. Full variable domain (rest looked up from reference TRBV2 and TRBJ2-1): EPEVTQTPSHQVTQMGQEVILRCVPISNHLYFYWYRQILGQKVEFLVSFYNNEISEKSEIFDDQFSVERPDGSNFTLKIRSTKLEDSAMYFCASSEKAGVGWNEQFFGPGTRLTVL.